Presented here are 2 T cell receptor beta chains from one specimen sequenced in a study of shared clonotypes between healthy human individuals. The protocol was immunoSEQ multiplex PCR, while the TCRdb copy is restricted to in-frame clones and leaves out a portion. The data show about 2.3 million clones, 85% to 95% seen once. Sequencing was carried out using naive CD4+ T cells from PBMCs. Subset here: CD45RA+ positively selected. Receptor source: a man aged 18 to 29 in good health. Some clones in this sample may be carry-over from other donors' samples.

The rearrangement links TRBV29-1 to TRBJ2-1; no firm D call. The V end was cut by 7 bases, the J end by 6 bases, with 13 bases between. Germline V gene lookup returns CDR1 SQVTM and CDR2 ANQGSEA. There are 12 residues in the CDR3. CDR3 in DNA: TGCAGCGCTCACCAGTCGGGCAATGAGCAGTTCTTC. Protein: CSAHQSGNEQFF.

The chain has TRBV30 and TRBJ1-6; D uncertain. Germline lookup yields CDR1 GTSNPN and CDR2 SVGIG (reference sequence). Trimming left V 6 bases short and J 6 bases short, with 12 bases between. The CDR3 sequence is 13 residues long. CDR3: CACDPDGNSPLHF. CDR3 sequence (DNA): TGTGCCTGCGACCCAGATGGTAATTCACCCCTCCACTTT.